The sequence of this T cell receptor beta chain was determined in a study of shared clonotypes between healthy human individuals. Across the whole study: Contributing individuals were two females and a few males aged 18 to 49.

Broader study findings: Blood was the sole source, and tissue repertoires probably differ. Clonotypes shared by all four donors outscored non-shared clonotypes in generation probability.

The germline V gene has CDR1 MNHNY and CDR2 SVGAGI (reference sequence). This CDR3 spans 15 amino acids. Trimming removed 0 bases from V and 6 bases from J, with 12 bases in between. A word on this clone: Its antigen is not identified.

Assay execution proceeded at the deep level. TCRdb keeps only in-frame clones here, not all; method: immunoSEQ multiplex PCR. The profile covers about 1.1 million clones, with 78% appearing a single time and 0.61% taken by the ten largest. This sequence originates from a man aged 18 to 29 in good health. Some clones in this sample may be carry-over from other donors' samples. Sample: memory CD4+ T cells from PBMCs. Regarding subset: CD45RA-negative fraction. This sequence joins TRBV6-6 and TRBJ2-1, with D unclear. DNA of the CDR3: TGTGCCAGCAGTTACTCGATACCGATCGCCAATGAGCAGTTCTTC. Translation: CASSYSIPIANEQFF.